The clone carrying this T cell receptor beta chain appeared once. The repertoire was sequenced with immunoSEQ multiplex PCR; TCRdb's copy has only in-frame clones and lacks some. Of about 130,000 clones listed, 86% are singletons. The germline gives CDR1 SGHDT, CDR2 YYEEEE. The ends lost 4 bases at V and 5 bases at J; junction bases unmatched: 7. CDR3 length: 14 amino acids. The data derive from a study of T cell responses to AZD1222 COVID-19 vaccine. Study information: Pooling covered second doses at about 4 or about 12 weeks.

The material was peripheral blood, obtained on day 0 of AZD1222 vaccination. This sequence originates from an adult in good health. The chain combines TRBV5-6 with TRBJ2-7; 9 bases are a match to TRBD1. CDR3: CASSQGTGFHEQYF. DNA for the CDR3: TGTGCCAGCAGCCAAGGGACAGGGTTCCACGAGCAGTACTTC. The whole variable domain, filled in from reference TRBV5-6 and TRBJ2-7, reads DAGVTQSPTHLIKTRGQQVTLRCSPKSGHDTVSWYQQALGQGPQFIFQYYEEEERQRGNFPDRFSGHQFPNYSSELNVNALLLGDSALYLCASSQGTGFHEQYFGPGTRLTVT.